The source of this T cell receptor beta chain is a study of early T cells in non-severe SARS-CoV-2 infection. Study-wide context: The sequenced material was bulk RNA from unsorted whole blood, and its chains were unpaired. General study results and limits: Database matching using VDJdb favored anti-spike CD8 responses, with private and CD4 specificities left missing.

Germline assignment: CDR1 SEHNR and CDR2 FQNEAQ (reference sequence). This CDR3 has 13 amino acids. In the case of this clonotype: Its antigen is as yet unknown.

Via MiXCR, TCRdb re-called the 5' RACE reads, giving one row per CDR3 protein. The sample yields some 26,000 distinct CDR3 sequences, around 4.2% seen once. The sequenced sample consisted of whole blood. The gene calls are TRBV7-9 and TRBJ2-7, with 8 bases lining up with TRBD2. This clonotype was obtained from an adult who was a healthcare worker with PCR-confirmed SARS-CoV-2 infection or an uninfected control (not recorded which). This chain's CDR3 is CASGGRTTYEQYF. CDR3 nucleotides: TGTGCGAGCGGGGGCAGGACTACCTACGAGCAGTACTTC.